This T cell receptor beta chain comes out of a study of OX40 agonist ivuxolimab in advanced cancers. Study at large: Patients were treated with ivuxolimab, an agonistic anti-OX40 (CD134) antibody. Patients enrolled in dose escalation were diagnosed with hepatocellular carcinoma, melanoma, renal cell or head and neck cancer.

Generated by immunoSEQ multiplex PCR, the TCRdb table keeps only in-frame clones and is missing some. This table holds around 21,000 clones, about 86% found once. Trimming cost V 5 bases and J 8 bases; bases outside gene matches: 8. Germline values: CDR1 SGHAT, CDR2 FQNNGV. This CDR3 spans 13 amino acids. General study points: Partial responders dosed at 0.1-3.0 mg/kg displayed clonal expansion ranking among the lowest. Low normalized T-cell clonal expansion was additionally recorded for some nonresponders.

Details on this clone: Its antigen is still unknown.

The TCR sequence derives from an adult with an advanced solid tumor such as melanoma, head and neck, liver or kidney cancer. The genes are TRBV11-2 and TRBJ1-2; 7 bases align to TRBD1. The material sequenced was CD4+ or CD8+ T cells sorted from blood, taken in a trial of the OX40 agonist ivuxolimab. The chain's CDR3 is CASSTGNRGGYTF. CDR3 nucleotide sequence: TGTGCCAGCAGCACCGGGAACAGGGGAGGCTACACCTTC.